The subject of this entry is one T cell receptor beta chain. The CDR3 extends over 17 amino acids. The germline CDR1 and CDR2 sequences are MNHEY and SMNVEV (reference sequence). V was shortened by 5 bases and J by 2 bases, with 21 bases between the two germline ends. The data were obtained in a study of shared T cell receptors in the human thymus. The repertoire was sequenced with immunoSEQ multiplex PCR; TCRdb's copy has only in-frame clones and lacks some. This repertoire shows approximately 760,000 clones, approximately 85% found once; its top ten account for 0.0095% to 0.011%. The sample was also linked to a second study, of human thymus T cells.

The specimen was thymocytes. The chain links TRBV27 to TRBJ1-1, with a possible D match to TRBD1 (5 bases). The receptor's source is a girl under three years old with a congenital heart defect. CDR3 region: CASSPGPQGGLNTEAFF. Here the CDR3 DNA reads TGTGCCAGCAGTCCCGGGCCTCAGGGAGGCTTAAACACTGAAGCTTTCTTT.